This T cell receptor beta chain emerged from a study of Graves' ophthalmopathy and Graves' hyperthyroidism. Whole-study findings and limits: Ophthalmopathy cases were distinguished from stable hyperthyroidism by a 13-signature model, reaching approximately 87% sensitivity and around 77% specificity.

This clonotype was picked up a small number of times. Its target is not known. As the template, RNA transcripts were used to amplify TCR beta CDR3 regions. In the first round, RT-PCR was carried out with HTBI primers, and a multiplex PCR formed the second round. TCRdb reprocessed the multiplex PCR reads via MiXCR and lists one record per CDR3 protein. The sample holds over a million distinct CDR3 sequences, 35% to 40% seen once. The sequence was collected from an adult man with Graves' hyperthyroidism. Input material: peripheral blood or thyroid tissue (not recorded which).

The CDR3 loop reads CASSFGSGKLFF. The CDR3 bases are TGTGCCAGCAGCTTCGGTAGCGGGAAACTGTTTTTT. The chain combines TRBV5-6 with TRBJ1-4; D ambiguous. Germline V gives CDR1 SGHDT, CDR2 YYEEEE. The CDR3 contains 12 residues. The V end lost 2 bases, the J end lost 11 bases, and 10 bases lay between the germline ends.